The clone carrying this T cell receptor (beta chain) was recorded a few times. What it recognizes is unknown. In germline, CDR1 is KGHSH, CDR2 LQKENI. V lost 4 bases, J lost 6 bases, and 8 bases stayed unmatched. The CDR3 is made up of 15 amino acids. CD8+CD57+ cell expansion, shown by flow cytometry, had occurred in the patients selected for sequencing. This specimen belongs to a study of CD8+CD57+ T cells in acquired aplastic anemia. The study, taken as a whole, reports: Both patients and controls carried the same twenty-nine CD8+ CDR3 sequences.

Genomic DNA templated the TCR beta VDJ and CDR3 profiling. TCRdb re-called the reads with MiXCR, one entry per CDR3 protein. The table shows around 290,000 distinct CDR3 sequences, with approximately 58% occurring only once. Input material: sorted CD4+, CD8+, or CD8+CD57+ T cells (not recorded which) from PBMCs. This chain connects TRBV18 to TRBJ2-3; 9 nucleotides agree with TRBD1. The TCR comes from a human donor with aplastic anemia. The CDR3 region has the DNA TGTGCCAGCTCACGACGGACAGGGGTAGGGGATACGCAGTATTTT. Amino acids: CASSRRTGVGDTQYF.